Presented here are 19 T cell receptor beta chains from one specimen sequenced in a study of shared clonotypes between healthy human individuals. Positively selected for CCR7, the CD45RO-negative cells used as naive CD8 cells excluded terminally differentiated effector memory CD45RA+ cells. TCRdb's copy holds only in-frame clones and misses some; the assay was immunoSEQ multiplex PCR. The sample includes about 870,000 clones, 80% to 95% of them seen just once. Specimen: naive CD8+ T cells sorted from blood. All receptors come from a man younger than 45 in good health.

The chain joins TRBV28 to TRBJ2-3, with TRBD2 identical over 7 bases. Germline CDR1 MDHEN, CDR2 SYDVKM. The V segment lost 5 bases and the J segment 11 bases; nucleotides outside the gene matches: 13. The length of the CDR3 is 14 residues. The chain's CDR3 is CASSGAGTTPGQYF. The CDR3 bases are TGTGCCAGCAGTGGGGCCGGGACTACCCCTGGGCAGTATTTT.

Notes on this clone: One end of the junction varies from germline; a read error may be responsible. This sequence joins TRBV7-7 and TRBJ2-5; 11 positions agree with TRBD1. The germline V gene has CDR1 SSHAT and CDR2 FNYEAQ (reference sequence). The CDR3 is made up of 15 amino acids. The CDR3 loop reads CASSLRTGGEETQYF. CDR3 in DNA: TGTGCTAGCAGCTTAAGGACAGGGGGCGAAGAGACCCAGTACTTC. Full variable domain (outside the CDR3, taken from reference TRBV7-7 and TRBJ2-5): GAGVSQSPRYKVTKRGQDVTLRCDPISSHATLYWYQQALGQGPEFLTYFNYEAQPDKSGLPSDRFSAERPEGSISTLTIQRTEQRDSAMYRCASSLRTGGEETQYFGPGTRLLVL.

This chain links TRBV11-2 with TRBJ1-3, with D unclear. The length of the CDR3 is 12 residues. Germline CDR1 reads SGHAT; CDR2 reads FQNNGV. Trimming pared 5 bases from V and 4 bases from J, leaving 6 bases between. The CDR3 loop reads CASSLIGNTIYF. The CDR3 bases are TGTGCCAGCAGCCTAATAGGAAACACCATATATTTT.

The V call is TRBV27, the J call TRBJ1-2; D is perhaps TRBD1 (5 bases). The germline CDR1 and CDR2 sequences are MNHEY and SMNVEV (reference sequence). This CDR3 spans 14 amino acids. Trimming removed 6 bases at V and 0 bases at J, with 11 bases between. The CDR3 here is CASRAGITNYGYTF. The CDR3 bases are TGTGCCAGCAGAGCAGGGATAACTAACTATGGCTACACCTTC.

The chain combines TRBV27 with TRBJ1-1; no clear D gene. The CDR3 has 15 residues. From germline, CDR1 is MNHEY and CDR2 SMNVEV (reference sequence). Trimming removed 0 bases from V and 1 base from J, with 9 bases in between. For the CDR3, the DNA is TGTGCCAGCAGTTTATCGAGGGCGTCGAACACTGAAGCTTTCTTT. This translates into CASSLSRASNTEAFF.

This clone was counted a single time. The rearrangement joins TRBV7-2 to TRBJ2-1; possibly TRBD1 or TRBD2 for D (5 bases each). The CDR3 consists of 14 residues. The germline gives CDR1 SGHTA, CDR2 FQGNSA. The V and J ends lost 6 bases and 9 bases respectively, with 18 bases between them. The CDR3 is CASRDGTGLGEQFF. CDR3 DNA: TGTGCCAGCAGGGACGGGACGGGCCTGGGTGAGCAGTTCTTC.

The chain links TRBV7-8 to TRBJ2-1; 13 bases line up with TRBD2. V trimming: 4 bases; J trimming: 10 bases; junction bases outside the gene matches: 7. The CDR3 totals 15 residues. The germline V gene encodes CDR1 SGHVS and CDR2 FQNEAQ. In DNA, the CDR3 is TGTGCCAGCAGCTGGAACGGACTAGCGGGAGACGAGCAGTTCTTC. This translates into CASSWNGLAGDEQFF. Based on the CDR3 plus reference TRBV7-8 and TRBJ2-1, the full variable domain is GAGVSQSPRYKVAKRGQDVALRCDPISGHVSLFWYQQALGQGPEFLTYFQNEAQLDKSGLPSDRFFAERPEGSVSTLKIQRTQQEDSAVYLCASSWNGLAGDEQFFGPGTRLTVL.

This clone appeared a few times. This chain's CDR3 is CASRVGSYEQYF. Here the CDR3 DNA reads TGTGCCAGCAGAGTTGGTTCCTACGAGCAGTACTTC. The chain employs TRBV27 and TRBJ2-7; unclear D gene. CDR3 length equals 12 residues. Germline assignment: CDR1 MNHEY and CDR2 SMNVEV (reference sequence). The V gene lost 6 bases and the J gene lost 1 base, with 7 bases spanning the gap.

The rearrangement uses TRBV7-9 and TRBJ2-7; 8 nucleotides line up with TRBD2. The CDR3 has 16 residues. Trimming cost V 0 bases and J 4 bases; bases outside gene matches: 8. The germline CDR1 and CDR2 sequences are SEHNR and FQNEAQ (reference sequence). The CDR3 coding sequence is TGTGCCAGCAGCTTAGCGCGAGGGACTAGGGGTTACGAGCAGTACTTC. It codes for CASSLARGTRGYEQYF.

The J gene is TRBJ2-7, the V gene TRBV28; 8 nucleotides align to TRBD1. The V gene end was trimmed by 5 bases and the J gene end by 4 bases; junction bases not matched to a gene: 4. The CDR3 covers 13 residues. The germline V gene has CDR1 MDHEN and CDR2 SYDVKM. The CDR3 bases are TGTGCCAGCAGTCCCCGGGACAGGTACGAGCAGTACTTC. Its protein is CASSPRDRYEQYF.

This chain joins TRBV5-1 and TRBJ2-7; D is ambiguous. V was clipped by 4 bases and J by 7 bases, with 12 bases between them. This CDR3 comprises 12 residues. Germline V gene sequence: CDR1 SGHRS, CDR2 YFSETQ. The CDR3 coding sequence is TGCGCCAGCAGCGCGGTCGGGCATGAGCAGTACTTC. Encoded protein: CASSAVGHEQYF.

The chain couples TRBV27 to TRBJ2-1; 7 nucleotides line up with TRBD1. Germline CDR1 and CDR2: MNHEY and SMNVEV (reference sequence). J lost 2 bases, V lost 4 bases, and 5 bases had no gene match. This CDR3 contains 15 residues. The CDR3 region has the DNA TGTGCCAGCAGTTCAACCGGGACAGCCTACAATGAGCAGTTCTTC. It yields the protein CASSSTGTAYNEQFF.

The rearrangement links TRBV5-1 to TRBJ2-1; D is unresolved. The V gene lost 0 bases and the J gene lost 4 bases, with 11 bases spanning the gap. CDR1 is SGHRS, CDR2 YFSETQ, per germline. This CDR3 spans 15 amino acids. CDR3 nucleotides: TGCGCCAGCAGCTTGGCCCGGATACTATACAATGAGCAGTTCTTC. Residues: CASSLARILYNEQFF.

This chain links TRBV7-3 with TRBJ2-5; possible D gene TRBD1, 6 bases. Germline V gives CDR1 SGHTA, CDR2 FQGTGA. V was pared by 5 bases and J by 4 bases, with 11 bases between. The CDR3 extends over 13 amino acids. CDR3 loop: CASSLQGRETQYF. The CDR3 DNA reads TGTGCCAGCAGCCTTCAGGGGCGAGAGACCCAGTACTTC.

The DNA of the CDR3 is TGTGCCAGCAGCCAAGCCTCGAAGTTTGTGGATGAGCAGTTCTTC. It translates to CASSQASKFVDEQFF. The chain joins TRBV14 to TRBJ2-1; no firm D call. The CDR3 is made up of 15 amino acids. V dropped 1 base and J dropped 8 bases, with 15 bases sitting between them. Looked up from germline, CDR1 is SGHDN and CDR2 is FVKESK.

This chain connects TRBV15 to TRBJ2-7, with D unresolved. CDR3 length equals 14 residues. Trimming took off 2 bases at V and 7 bases at J, with 15 bases between the two ends. Germline V gene lookup returns CDR1 LNHNV and CDR2 YYDKDF (reference sequence). The CDR3 sequence is CATSRQRPPPEQYF. The DNA for the CDR3 is TGTGCCACCAGCAGACAACGACCACCCCCGGAGCAGTACTTC.

V usage is TRBV13 and J usage is TRBJ2-1; 14 bases are a match to TRBD2. CDR3 length equals 20 residues. Germline values: CDR1 PRHDT, CDR2 FYEKMQ (reference sequence). V shed 3 bases and J 5 bases; nucleotides not matched to a gene: 15. Here the CDR3 reads CASSFWGLAGVLPRDNEQFF. CDR3 DNA: TGTGCCAGCAGCTTCTGGGGACTAGCGGGAGTTCTCCCCAGAGACAATGAGCAGTTCTTC.

Remarks on this clone: Given a much more abundant clone one base away, this may be a read error. The chain uses TRBV19 and TRBJ2-2, with D unclear. V was clipped by 4 bases and J by 1 base, with 4 bases between them. CDR3 length: 13 residues. Germline V gives CDR1 LNHDA, CDR2 SQIVND (reference sequence). The CDR3 DNA reads TGTGCCAGTAGTAGCGGGAACACCGGGGAGCTGTTTTTT. Its translation is CASSSGNTGELFF.

The chain combines TRBV30 with TRBJ2-3, with 8 nucleotides matching TRBD1. Trimming at V came to 5 bases and at J to 0 bases, leaving 25 bases not matched to a gene. Germline V gives CDR1 GTSNPN, CDR2 SVGIG (reference sequence). This CDR3 has 21 residues. The CDR3 coding sequence is TGTGCCTGGTACCACTCATGGTCTCAGGGGGAACAGGGGGGAAGCACAGATACGCAGTATTTT. It encodes CAWYHSWSQGEQGGSTDTQYF.